The present TCR beta chain was sequenced within a study of T cell responses to AZD1222 COVID-19 vaccine. Overall study findings and caveats: Dominant CD4 TCR responses targeted spike regions 160-218 and 743-854. The breadth and depth of Spike-specific TCRs increased once two AZD1222 doses had been given. The reported proportion of spike-specific TCRs targeting unmutated variant regions was nearly half. Clonal diversity may have been underestimated in mostly white British donors.

The germline V and J ends were trimmed by 0 bases and 2 bases, with 8 bases remaining between them. Looked up from germline, CDR1 is MNHEY and CDR2 is SVGEGT. This CDR3 is 14 amino acids long. Repertoires were generated with immunoSEQ multiplex PCR, while TCRdb's copy carries only in-frame clones and drops some. The table has about 170,000 clones, 85% to 90% seen once; the top ten hold 3.5% to 5.5%. This clone occurred once. Its antigen is still unknown. This TCR came from an adult who received the MenACWY meningococcal vaccine as a control. This chain links TRBV6-2 or TRBV6-3 with TRBJ2-7; a weak D match, TRBD1 (5 bases). Material: peripheral blood, obtained 28 days after the second dose of the MenACWY control vaccine. The CDR3 DNA is TGTGCCAGCAGTTACTCGGGGCAGACCTACGAGCAGTACTTC. It encodes CASSYSGQTYEQYF.